This record looks at one TCR beta chain sequence and its context. Germline CDR1 reads MNHNS; CDR2 reads SASEGT. The CDR3 has 12 residues. Trimming cost V 3 bases and J 6 bases, with 6 bases left between them. These data originate in a study of beta chain features in type 1 diabetes. Isolated RNA was reverse transcribed in full, so expressed TCRB transcripts were sequenced. Produced via immunoSEQ multiplex PCR; TCRdb's table is partial and in-frame only. The table records 250,000 or so clones, 25% to 30% of them present only once. The receptor was derived from a man aged 25 to 40 in good health. The sequencing input was central memory CD4+ T cells from blood. The gene calls are TRBV6-1 and TRBJ2-1; D call uncertain. The CDR3 region is CASSEVVNEQFF. DNA for the CDR3: TGTGCCAGCAGTGAGGTGGTCAATGAGCAGTTCTTC.